The rows below give T cell receptor beta chains drawn from one sample of a study of T cell responses to AZD1222 COVID-19 vaccine. The repertoire was sequenced with immunoSEQ multiplex PCR; TCRdb's copy has only in-frame clones and lacks some. Of over 150,000 clones listed, around 85% are singletons. Sequencing was performed on peripheral blood, taken 28 days after the second AZD1222 dose. Receptors originate from an adult who received the AZD1222 COVID-19 vaccine. The CDR3 runs from the conserved cysteine through the conserved F or W. The D gene is left open where the match is weak. Only some rows state a clone size, as once, few, many or a class for expanded clones.

NA	TRBV11-2	TRBJ2-7	NA	14	CASSLEQGWVEQYF	TGTGCCAGCAGCTTAGAACAGGGTTGGGTCGAGCAGTACTTC
NA	TRBV7-2	TRBJ1-2	NA	14	CASSGRQTPNGYTF	TGTGCCAGCAGCGGGCGACAGACCCCTAATGGCTACACCTTC
NA	TRBV29-1	TRBJ1-1	TRBD1	15	CSARGGSRLNTEAFF	TGCAGCGCCAGAGGGGGCTCCCGCTTGAACACTGAAGCTTTCTTT
NA	TRBV5-1	TRBJ2-3	NA	15	CASSLTGLGADTQYF	TGCGCCAGCAGCTTAACAGGGTTAGGGGCAGATACGCAGTATTTT
NA	TRBV29-1	TRBJ1-1	NA	13	CSASQGRELEAFF	TGCAGCGCTAGCCAGGGGCGGGAACTCGAAGCTTTCTTT
NA	TRBV14	TRBJ1-2	NA	16	CASSQDPAVSRYGYTF	TGTGCCAGCAGCCAAGATCCCGCCGTAAGCAGATATGGCTACACCTTC
NA	TRBV3-1/TRBV3-2	TRBJ1-2	NA	13	CASSQVGLYGYTF	TGTGCCAGCAGCCAAGTGGGGTTATATGGCTACACCTTC
NA	TRBV4-1	TRBJ1-2	TRBD1	15	CASRPPGTGVYGYTF	TGCGCCAGCCGCCCTCCCGGGACAGGGGTCTATGGCTACACCTTC
NA	TRBV6-2/TRBV6-3	TRBJ1-2	TRBD1	17	CASSFGQAEGLYYGYTF	TGTGCCAGCAGTTTTGGACAGGCGGAGGGCCTTTACTATGGCTACACCTTC
NA	TRBV9	TRBJ2-7	TRBD2	14	CASSPRTSGYEQYF	TGTGCCAGCAGCCCCCGGACTAGCGGTTACGAGCAGTACTTC
few	TRBV5-4	TRBJ2-5	TRBD2	15	CASSTSGGAGETQYF	TGTGCCAGCTCAACTAGCGGGGGGGCCGGGGAGACCCAGTACTTC
few	TRBV6-5	TRBJ1-2	TRBD1	13	CARRTGGNYGYTF	TGTGCCAGAAGGACAGGGGGGAACTATGGCTACACCTTC
NA	TRBV4-2	TRBJ1-6	TRBD1	17	CASSHPAGGHFNSPLHF	TGTGCCAGCAGCCACCCAGCAGGGGGCCACTTTAATTCACCCCTCCACTTT
NA	TRBV6-1	TRBJ2-1	NA	14	CASSEARGGGEQFF	TGTGCCAGCAGTGAAGCAAGGGGGGGTGGTGAGCAGTTCTTC
NA	TRBV18	TRBJ2-5	NA	13	CASSPNPGETQYF	TGTGCCAGCTCACCAAACCCAGGAGAGACCCAGTACTTC
NA	TRBV6-2/TRBV6-3	TRBJ2-7	NA	12	CASSLVAYEQYF	TGTGCCAGCAGTTTGGTAGCCTACGAGCAGTACTTC
NA	TRBV12-5	TRBJ1-1	TRBD1	14	CASGLGGTAGEAFF	TGTGCTAGTGGTTTGGGAGGGACAGCCGGAGAAGCTTTCTTT
NA	TRBV10-3	TRBJ2-7	TRBD2	15	CAISSSGGLIYEQYF	TGTGCCATCAGTAGTAGCGGGGGCCTTATCTACGAGCAGTACTTC
NA	TRBV5-6	TRBJ1-1	NA	13	CASRVVQGTEAFF	TGTGCCAGCAGGGTCGTACAGGGTACTGAAGCTTTCTTT
NA	TRBV19	TRBJ2-7	TRBD2	14	CASSMAGGLNEQYF	TGTGCCAGTAGTATGGCGGGGGGGCTGAACGAGCAGTACTTC
NA	TRBV9	TRBJ1-1	NA	14	CASSPGGGYTEAFF	TGTGCCAGCAGCCCCGGGGGGGGTTACACTGAAGCTTTCTTT
NA	TRBV25-1	TRBJ1-2	NA	12	CASSRGIYGYTF	TGTGCCAGCAGTAGGGGTATCTATGGCTACACCTTC
NA	TRBV7-9	TRBJ1-3	NA	16	CASTRGAAYSGNTIYF	TGTGCCAGCACCCGGGGAGCGGCCTACTCTGGAAACACCATATATTTT
NA	TRBV6-5	TRBJ1-1	NA	13	CASGGTMNTEAFF	TGTGCCAGCGGCGGGACGATGAACACTGAAGCTTTCTTT
NA	TRBV28	TRBJ1-4	NA	14	CASSLSGVREKLFF	TGTGCCAGCAGTTTATCAGGGGTCCGTGAAAAACTGTTTTTT
NA	TRBV19	TRBJ1-6	NA	14	CASSGDPVYSPLHF	TGTGCCAGTAGCGGGGACCCCGTCTATTCACCCCTCCACTTT
NA	TRBV19	TRBJ2-7	NA	11	CASIYGGEQYF	TGTGCCAGTATATATGGCGGCGAGCAGTACTTC
NA	TRBV5-1	TRBJ1-5	NA	13	CASSLGTNQPQHF	TGCGCCAGCAGCTTAGGCACTAATCAGCCCCAGCATTTT
NA	TRBV10-3	TRBJ1-5	NA	14	CAISESRGNQPQHF	TGTGCCATCAGTGAGTCTAGGGGCAATCAGCCCCAGCATTTT
NA	TRBV30	TRBJ1-1	NA	13	CAWSAQSDTEAFF	TGTGCCTGGAGTGCCCAAAGCGACACTGAAGCTTTCTTT
NA	TRBV6-5	TRBJ2-3	TRBD1	15	CASRPQGADTDTQYF	TGTGCCAGCAGGCCACAGGGGGCCGACACAGATACGCAGTATTTT
NA	TRBV29-1	TRBJ2-3	NA	10	CSGLADTQYF	TGCAGCGGCCTTGCAGATACGCAGTATTTT
NA	TRBV7-9	TRBJ1-5	NA	14	CASSLGGPNQPQHF	TGTGCCAGCAGCTTAGGTGGCCCAAATCAGCCCCAGCATTTT
NA	TRBV12-3/TRBV12-4	TRBJ1-2	NA	12	CASSSTVYGYTF	TGTGCCAGCAGTTCGACAGTCTATGGCTACACCTTC
once	TRBV7-9	TRBJ1-2	NA	14	CASRLSGANYGYTF	TGTGCCAGCAGGCTCTCAGGGGCAAACTATGGCTACACCTTC
NA	TRBV19	TRBJ1-1	NA	13	CASSIGGNTEAFF	TGTGCCAGTAGCATCGGGGGGAACACTGAAGCTTTCTTT
NA	TRBV5-5	TRBJ1-6	TRBD1	16	CASSLTGGSWSSPLHF	TGTGCCAGCAGCTTAACAGGGGGCTCGTGGAGTTCACCCCTCCACTTT
NA	TRBV7-9	TRBJ2-3	NA	18	CASSPYPRTEMGGDTQYF	TGTGCCAGCAGCCCCTACCCGAGAACCGAGATGGGTGGCGATACGCAGTATTTT
once	TRBV7-2	TRBJ2-3	NA	16	CASSLVLGNAGHTQYF	TGTGCCAGCAGCTTAGTCCTGGGGAACGCAGGACATACGCAGTATTTT
NA	TRBV9	TRBJ2-7	TRBD1	14	CASSVGDRNYEQYF	TGTGCCAGCAGCGTTGGGGACAGGAATTACGAGCAGTACTTC
NA	TRBV6-5	TRBJ2-7	NA	14	CASSTRHLDYEQYF	TGTGCCAGCAGTACGAGACACCTAGATTACGAGCAGTACTTC
NA	TRBV11-2	TRBJ1-4	NA	14	CASSLERHNEKLFF	TGTGCCAGCAGCTTAGAGAGACATAATGAAAAACTGTTTTTT
NA	TRBV2	TRBJ1-5	NA	17	CASSPTLSTVSNQPQHF	TGTGCCAGCAGTCCAACCCTTTCGACAGTTAGCAATCAGCCCCAGCATTTT
NA	TRBV18	TRBJ2-1	TRBD2	15	CASSFSGGHYNEQFF	TGTGCCAGCTCATTCAGCGGGGGGCACTACAATGAGCAGTTCTTC
once	TRBV4-2	TRBJ1-5	NA	14	CASSQAGSNQPQHF	TGTGCCAGCAGCCAAGCAGGGAGCAATCAGCCCCAGCATTTT
NA	TRBV10-2	TRBJ1-5	TRBD1	15	CASSEGRGSNQPQHF	TGCGCCAGCAGTGAGGGCAGGGGGAGCAATCAGCCCCAGCATTTT
few	TRBV9	TRBJ2-3	NA	12	CASSGLSDTQYF	TGTGCCAGCAGCGGACTTTCAGATACGCAGTATTTT
NA	TRBV7-2	TRBJ2-7	NA	12	CASSLGFLEQYF	TGTGCCAGCAGCTTGGGGTTTCTCGAGCAGTACTTC